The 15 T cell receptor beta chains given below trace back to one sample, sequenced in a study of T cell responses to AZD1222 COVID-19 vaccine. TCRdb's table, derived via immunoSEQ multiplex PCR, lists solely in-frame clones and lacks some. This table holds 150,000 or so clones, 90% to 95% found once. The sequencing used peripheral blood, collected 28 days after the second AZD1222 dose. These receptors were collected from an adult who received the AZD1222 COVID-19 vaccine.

The CDR3 DNA follows: TGTGCCAGCAGGGATTTAACAGGGAACACTGAAGCTTTCTTT. This codes for CASRDLTGNTEAFF. The V call is TRBV2, the J call TRBJ1-1; a possible D gene is TRBD1 (5 bases). The CDR3 sequence is 14 residues long. Trimming took off 6 bases at V and 1 base at J, with 12 bases between the two ends. CDR1 and CDR2 (germline): SNHLY, FYNNEI.

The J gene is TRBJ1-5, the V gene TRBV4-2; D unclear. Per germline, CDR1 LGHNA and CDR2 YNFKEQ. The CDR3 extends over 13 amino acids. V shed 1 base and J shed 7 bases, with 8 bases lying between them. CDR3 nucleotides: TGTGCCAGCAGCCAAGGGCAAGGGCAGCCCCAGCATTTT. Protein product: CASSQGQGQPQHF.

This CDR3 reads CASSFAYGEKLFF. The CDR3 region has the DNA TGTGCCAGCAGCTTCGCCTATGGGGAAAAACTGTTTTTT. The rearrangement uses TRBV5-8 and TRBJ1-4; D uncertain. The V end was cut by 2 bases, the J end by 8 bases, with 10 bases between. The CDR3 sequence is 13 residues long. CDR1 is SGHTS and CDR2 is YDEGEE in the germline V gene. Using reference TRBV5-8 and TRBJ1-4 for the parts outside the CDR3, the full variable domain is EAGVTQSPTHLIKTRGQQATLRCSPISGHTSVYWYQQALGLGLQFLLWYDEGEERNRGNFPPRFSGRQFPNYSSELNVNALELEDSALYLCASSFAYGEKLFFGSGTQLSVL.

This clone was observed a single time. The CDR3 is CASSPDVGVGNEQFF. The CDR3 coding sequence is TGCGCCAGCAGCCCCGATGTAGGGGTTGGGAATGAGCAGTTCTTC. The rearrangement uses TRBV5-1 and TRBJ2-1, with D perhaps matching TRBD1 (5 bases). CDR1 is SGHRS and CDR2 is YFSETQ in the germline V gene. This CDR3 comprises 15 residues. V was shortened by 4 bases and J by 7 bases, with 18 bases between the two germline ends.

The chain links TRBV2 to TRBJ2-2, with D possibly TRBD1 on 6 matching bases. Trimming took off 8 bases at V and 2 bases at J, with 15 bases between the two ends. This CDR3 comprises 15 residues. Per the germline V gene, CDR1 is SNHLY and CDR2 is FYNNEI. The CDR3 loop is CASSVGRGNTGELFF. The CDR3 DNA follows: TGTGCCAGCTCCGTAGGCAGGGGCAACACCGGGGAGCTGTTTTTT.

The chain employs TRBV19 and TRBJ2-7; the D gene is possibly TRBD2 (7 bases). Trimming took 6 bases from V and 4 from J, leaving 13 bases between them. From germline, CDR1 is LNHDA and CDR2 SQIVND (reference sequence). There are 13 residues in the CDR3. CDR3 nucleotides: TGTGCCAGTAGGCCAAGGGGGGGGTACGAGCAGTACTTC. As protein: CASRPRGGYEQYF.

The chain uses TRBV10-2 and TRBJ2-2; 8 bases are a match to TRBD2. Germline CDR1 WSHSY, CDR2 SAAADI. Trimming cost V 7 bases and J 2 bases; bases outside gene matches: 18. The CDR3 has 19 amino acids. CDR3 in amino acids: CASKGVITSGLVNTGELFF. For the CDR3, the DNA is TGCGCCAGCAAAGGTGTTATTACTAGCGGACTGGTTAACACCGGGGAGCTGTTTTTT.

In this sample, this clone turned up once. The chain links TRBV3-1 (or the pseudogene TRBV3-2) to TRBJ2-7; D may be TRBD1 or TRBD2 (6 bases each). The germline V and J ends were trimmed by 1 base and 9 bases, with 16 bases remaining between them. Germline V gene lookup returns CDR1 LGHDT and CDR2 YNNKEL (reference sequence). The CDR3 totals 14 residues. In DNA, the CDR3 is TGTGCCAGCAGCCAAGGTGAAGGGGGGTTCGGGCAGTACTTC. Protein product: CASSQGEGGFGQYF.

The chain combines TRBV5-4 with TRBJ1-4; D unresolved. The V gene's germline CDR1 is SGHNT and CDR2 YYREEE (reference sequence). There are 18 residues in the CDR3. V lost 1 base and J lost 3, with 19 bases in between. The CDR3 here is CASSLRPSEMRANEKLFF. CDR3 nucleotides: TGTGCCAGCAGCTTGCGGCCTAGTGAAATGCGGGCTAATGAAAAACTGTTTTTT.

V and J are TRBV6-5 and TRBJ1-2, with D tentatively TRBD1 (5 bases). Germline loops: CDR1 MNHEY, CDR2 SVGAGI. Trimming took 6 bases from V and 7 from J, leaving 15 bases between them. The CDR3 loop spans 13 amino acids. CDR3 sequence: CASSLGWRGGYTF. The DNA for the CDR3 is TGTGCCAGCAGCCTAGGGTGGAGGGGTGGCTACACCTTC.

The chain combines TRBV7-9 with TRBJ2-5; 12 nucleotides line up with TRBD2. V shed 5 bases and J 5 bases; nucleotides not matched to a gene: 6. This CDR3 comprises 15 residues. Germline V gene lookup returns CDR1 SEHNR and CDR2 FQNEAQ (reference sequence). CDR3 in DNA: TGTGCCAGCAGCGTACTAGCGGGGGGATTTGAGACCCAGTACTTC. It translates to CASSVLAGGFETQYF. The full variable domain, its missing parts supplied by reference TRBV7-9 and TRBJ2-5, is DTGVSQNPRHKITKRGQNVTFRCDPISEHNRLYWYRQTLGQGPEFLTYFQNEAQLEKSRLLSDRFSAERPKGSFSTLEIQRTEQGDSAMYLCASSVLAGGFETQYFGPGTRLLVL.

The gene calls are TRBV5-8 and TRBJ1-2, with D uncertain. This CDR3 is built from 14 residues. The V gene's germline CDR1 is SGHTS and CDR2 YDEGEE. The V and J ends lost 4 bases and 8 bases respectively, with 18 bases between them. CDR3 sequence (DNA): TGTGCCAGCAGCCACCTAATAAAAAGACGCGGCTACACCTTC. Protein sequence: CASSHLIKRRGYTF. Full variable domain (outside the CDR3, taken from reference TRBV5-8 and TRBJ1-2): EAGVTQSPTHLIKTRGQQATLRCSPISGHTSVYWYQQALGLGLQFLLWYDEGEERNRGNFPPRFSGRQFPNYSSELNVNALELEDSALYLCASSHLIKRRGYTFGSGTRLTVV.

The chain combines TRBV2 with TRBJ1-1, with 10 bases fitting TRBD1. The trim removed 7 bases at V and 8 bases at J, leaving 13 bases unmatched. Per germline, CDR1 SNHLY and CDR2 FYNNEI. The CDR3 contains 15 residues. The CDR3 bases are TGTGCCAGCAACCACCCGGGACAGGGGCTTCTCGAAGCTTTCTTT. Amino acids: CASNHPGQGLLEAFF.

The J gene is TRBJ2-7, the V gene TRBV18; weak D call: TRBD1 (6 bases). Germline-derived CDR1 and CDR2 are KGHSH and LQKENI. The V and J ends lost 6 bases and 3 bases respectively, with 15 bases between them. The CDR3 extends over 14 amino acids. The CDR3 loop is CASSTTQGNYEQYF. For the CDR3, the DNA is TGTGCCAGCTCGACCACACAGGGTAACTACGAGCAGTACTTC.

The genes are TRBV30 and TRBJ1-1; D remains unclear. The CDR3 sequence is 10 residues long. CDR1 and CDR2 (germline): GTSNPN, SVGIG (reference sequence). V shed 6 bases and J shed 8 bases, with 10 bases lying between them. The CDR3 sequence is CACSYQEAFF. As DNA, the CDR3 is TGTGCCTGCAGCTATCAAGAAGCTTTCTTT.